This T cell receptor (beta chain) was profiled in a study of blood T cell repertoires in COVID-19. Some clones are missing from TCRdb's copy, which holds only in-frame ones; the method was immunoSEQ multiplex PCR. The table has just over 300,000 clones, 89% seen once. From germline, CDR1 is SGDLS and CDR2 YYNGEE. This CDR3 is 16 amino acids long. The V gene end was trimmed by 3 bases and the J gene end by 2 bases; junction bases not matched to a gene: 7. The receptor's source is a woman between 35 and 50 years old who had recovered from COVID-19. The material sequenced was PBMCs or T cells enriched from blood (not recorded which). The rearrangement links TRBV9 to TRBJ2-1; TRBD1 agrees at 8 bases. The CDR3 DNA reads as TGTGCCAGCAGCGGAACCTGGACAGGGCCCTACAATGAGCAGTTCTTC. Translation: CASSGTWTGPYNEQFF.